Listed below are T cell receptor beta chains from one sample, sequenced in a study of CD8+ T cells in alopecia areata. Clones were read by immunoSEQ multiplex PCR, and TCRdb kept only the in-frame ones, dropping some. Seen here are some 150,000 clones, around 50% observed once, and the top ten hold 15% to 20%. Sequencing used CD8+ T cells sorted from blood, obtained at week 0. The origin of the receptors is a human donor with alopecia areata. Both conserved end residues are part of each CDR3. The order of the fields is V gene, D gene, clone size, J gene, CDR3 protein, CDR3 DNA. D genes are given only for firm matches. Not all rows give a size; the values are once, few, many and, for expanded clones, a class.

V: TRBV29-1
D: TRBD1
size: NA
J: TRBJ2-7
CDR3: CSVDSGQGYEQYF
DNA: TGCAGCGTTGACTCTGGACAGGGCTACGAGCAGTACTTC

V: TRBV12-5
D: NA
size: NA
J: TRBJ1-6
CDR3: CASGLNNSPLHF
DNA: TGTGCTAGTGGTTTGAATAATTCACCCCTCCACTTT

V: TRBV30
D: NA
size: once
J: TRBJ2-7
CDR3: CAWSVGNEQYF
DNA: TGTGCCTGGAGTGTTGGGAACGAGCAGTACTTC

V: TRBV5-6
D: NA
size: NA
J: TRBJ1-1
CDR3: CASSLGGLSADTEAFF
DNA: TGTGCCAGCAGCTTGGGAGGGTTGTCGGCGGACACTGAAGCTTTCTTT

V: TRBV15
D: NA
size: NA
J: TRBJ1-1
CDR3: CATSETAGAPEAFF
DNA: TGTGCCACCAGCGAAACAGCCGGTGCCCCTGAAGCTTTCTTT

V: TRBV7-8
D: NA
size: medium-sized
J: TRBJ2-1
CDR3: CASSSTNNEQFF
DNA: TGTGCCAGCAGCTCTACCAACAATGAGCAGTTCTTC

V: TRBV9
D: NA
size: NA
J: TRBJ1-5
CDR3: CASSESGGYNQPQHF
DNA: TGTGCCAGCAGTGAGTCGGGAGGGTACAATCAGCCCCAGCATTTT

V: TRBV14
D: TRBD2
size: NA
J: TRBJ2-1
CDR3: CASSRAGDNEQFF
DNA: TGTGCCAGCAGCCGGGCGGGGGACAATGAGCAGTTCTTC

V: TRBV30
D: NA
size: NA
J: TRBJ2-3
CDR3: CAWSVASSADTQYF
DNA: TGTGCCTGGAGTGTAGCTAGCAGCGCAGATACGCAGTATTTT

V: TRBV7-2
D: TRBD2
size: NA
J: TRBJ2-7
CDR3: CASSQTSGGREQYF
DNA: TGTGCCAGCAGCCAGACTAGCGGGGGGCGAGAGCAGTACTTC

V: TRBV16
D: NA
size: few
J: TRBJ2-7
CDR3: CASTQPGAYEQYF
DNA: TGTGCCAGCACACAACCCGGGGCCTACGAGCAGTACTTC

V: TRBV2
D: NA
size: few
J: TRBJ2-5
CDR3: CATGAPGETQYF
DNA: TGTGCCACCGGGGCACCCGGGGAGACCCAGTACTTC

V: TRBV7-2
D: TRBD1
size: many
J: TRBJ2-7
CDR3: CASRKGGHEQYF
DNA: TGCGCCAGCAGAAAAGGGGGCCACGAGCAGTACTTC

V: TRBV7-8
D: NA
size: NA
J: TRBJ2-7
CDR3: CASSLASVTSYEQYF
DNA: TGTGCCAGCAGCTTAGCTTCAGTAACCTCCTACGAGCAGTACTTC

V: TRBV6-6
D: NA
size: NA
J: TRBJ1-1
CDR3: CASSYDRTEAFF
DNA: TGTGCCAGCAGTTACGACCGTACTGAAGCTTTCTTT

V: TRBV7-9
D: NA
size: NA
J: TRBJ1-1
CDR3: CASSSGQGNTEAFF
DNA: TGTGCCAGCAGCTCCGGTCAGGGGAACACTGAAGCTTTCTTT

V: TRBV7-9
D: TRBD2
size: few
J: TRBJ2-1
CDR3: CASSPTSGSYNEQFF
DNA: TGTGCCAGCAGCCCGACTAGCGGCTCCTACAATGAGCAGTTCTTC

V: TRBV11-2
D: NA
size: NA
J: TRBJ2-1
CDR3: CASSLGPSGANEQFF
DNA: TGTGCCAGCAGCTTAGGTCCCTCAGGGGCCAATGAGCAGTTCTTC

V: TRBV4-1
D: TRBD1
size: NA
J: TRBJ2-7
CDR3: CASSPGTGASEQYF
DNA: TGCGCCAGCAGCCCCGGGACAGGGGCATCCGAGCAGTACTTC

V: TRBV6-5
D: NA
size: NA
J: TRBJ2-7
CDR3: CASSISGESYEQYF
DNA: TGTGCCAGCAGTATTAGTGGGGAGTCCTACGAGCAGTACTTC

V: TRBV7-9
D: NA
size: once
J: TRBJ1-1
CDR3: CASNTGSSGTEAFF
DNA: TGTGCCAGCAACACAGGCAGCAGCGGGACTGAAGCTTTCTTT

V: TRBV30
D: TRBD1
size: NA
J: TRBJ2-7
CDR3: CAWSAGTGGSYEQYF
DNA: TGTGCCTGGAGCGCTGGGACAGGGGGCTCCTACGAGCAGTACTTC

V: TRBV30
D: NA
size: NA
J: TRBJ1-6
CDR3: CAWSSGGLSPLHF
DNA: TGTGCCTGGAGTTCTGGCGGGCTTTCACCCCTCCACTTT